These 2 T cell receptor beta chains were all obtained from the same sample, sequenced in a study of blood T cell repertoires in COVID-19. Sequenced by immunoSEQ multiplex PCR; TCRdb stores in-frame clones only, minus some. The sample comprises roughly 130,000 clones, roughly 89% of which are singletons, and 8.9% rests with the top ten. Sequenced sample: peripheral blood. Source of these receptors: a man younger than 45 with COVID-19, enrolled during active disease.

This clone is a singleton in its sample. This rearrangement joins TRBV3-1 (or the pseudogene TRBV3-2) to TRBJ2-5; a weak D match, TRBD2 (6 bases). From germline, CDR1 is LGHDT and CDR2 YNNKEL (reference sequence). The CDR3 is 13 amino acids. V was pared by 5 bases and J by 2 bases, with 9 bases between. The DNA for the CDR3 is TGTGCCAGCAGCAATAGCGGACAAGAGACCCAGTACTTC. This encodes CASSNSGQETQYF.

V is TRBV5-6 and J is TRBJ2-1; tentative D call: TRBD1 (5 bases). The length of the CDR3 is 16 residues. The germline V gene has CDR1 SGHDT and CDR2 YYEEEE. V shed 4 bases and J shed 2 bases, with 16 bases lying between them. The CDR3 loop is CASSVLDRAPYNEQFF. CDR3 in DNA: TGTGCCAGCAGCGTCCTTGACAGAGCTCCCTACAATGAGCAGTTCTTC.